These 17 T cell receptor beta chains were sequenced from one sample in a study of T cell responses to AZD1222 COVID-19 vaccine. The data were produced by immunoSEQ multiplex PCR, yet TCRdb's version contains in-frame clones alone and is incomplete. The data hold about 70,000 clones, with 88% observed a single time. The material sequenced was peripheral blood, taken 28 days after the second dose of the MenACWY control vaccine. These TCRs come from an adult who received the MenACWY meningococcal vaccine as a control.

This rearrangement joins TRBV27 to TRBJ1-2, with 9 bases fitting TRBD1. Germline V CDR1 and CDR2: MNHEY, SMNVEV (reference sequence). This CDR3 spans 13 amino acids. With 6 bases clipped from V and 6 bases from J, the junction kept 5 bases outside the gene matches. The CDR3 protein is CASRGTGRNGYTF. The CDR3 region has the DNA TGTGCCAGCAGGGGGACAGGGAGGAATGGCTACACCTTC.

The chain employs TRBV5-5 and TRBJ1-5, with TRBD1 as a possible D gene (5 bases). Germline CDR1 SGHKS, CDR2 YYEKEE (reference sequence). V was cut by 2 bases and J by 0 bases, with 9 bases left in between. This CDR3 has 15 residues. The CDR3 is CASSFGGDSNQPQHF. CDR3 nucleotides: TGTGCCAGCAGCTTTGGGGGGGATAGCAATCAGCCCCAGCATTTT.

This CDR3 reads CASSLERGTTYEQYF. The CDR3 nucleotides are TGTGCCAGCAGCTTAGAGAGGGGGACAACTTACGAGCAGTACTTC. This rearrangement joins TRBV11-2 to TRBJ2-7, with D perhaps TRBD1 (6 bases). This CDR3 has 15 amino acids. Per the germline V gene, CDR1 is SGHAT and CDR2 is FQNNGV. Trimming took 0 bases from V and 4 from J, leaving 13 bases between them.

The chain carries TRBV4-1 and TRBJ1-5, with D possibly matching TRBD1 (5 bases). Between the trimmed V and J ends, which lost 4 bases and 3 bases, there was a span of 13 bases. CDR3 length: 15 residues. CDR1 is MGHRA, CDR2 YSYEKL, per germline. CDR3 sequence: CASSPRQISNQPQHF. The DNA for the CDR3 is TGCGCCAGCAGCCCAAGACAGATCTCCAATCAGCCCCAGCATTTT.

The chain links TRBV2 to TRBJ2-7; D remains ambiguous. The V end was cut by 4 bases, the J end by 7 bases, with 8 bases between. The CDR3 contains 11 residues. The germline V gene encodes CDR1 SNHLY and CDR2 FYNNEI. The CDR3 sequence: CASSVTGEQYF. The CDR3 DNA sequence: TGTGCCAGCAGTGTGACTGGGGAGCAGTACTTC.

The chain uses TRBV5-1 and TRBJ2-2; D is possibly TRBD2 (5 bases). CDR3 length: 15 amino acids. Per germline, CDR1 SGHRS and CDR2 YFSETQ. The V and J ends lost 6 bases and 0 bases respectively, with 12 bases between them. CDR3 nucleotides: TGCGCCAGCACCCTAGGAGGTTCGAACACCGGGGAGCTGTTTTTT. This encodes CASTLGGSNTGELFF. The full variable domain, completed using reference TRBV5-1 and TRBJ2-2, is KAGVTQTPRYLIKTRGQQVTLSCSPISGHRSVSWYQQTPGQGLQFLFEYFSETQRNKGNFPGRFSGRQFSNSRSEMNVSTLELGDSALYLCASTLGGSNTGELFFGEGSRLTVL.

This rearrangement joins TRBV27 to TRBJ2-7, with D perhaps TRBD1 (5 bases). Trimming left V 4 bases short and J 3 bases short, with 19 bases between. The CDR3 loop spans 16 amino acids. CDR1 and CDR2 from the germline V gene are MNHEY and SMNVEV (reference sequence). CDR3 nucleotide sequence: TGTGCCAGCAGTTCTGTAGGCCTTAGGGGAATCTACGAGCAGTACTTC. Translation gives CASSSVGLRGIYEQYF.

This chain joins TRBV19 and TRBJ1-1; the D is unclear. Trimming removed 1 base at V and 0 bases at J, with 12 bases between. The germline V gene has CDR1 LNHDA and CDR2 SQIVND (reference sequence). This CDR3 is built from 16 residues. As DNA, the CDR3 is TGTGCCAGTAGTATAGTCCAGAGAGATATGAACACTGAAGCTTTCTTT. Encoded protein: CASSIVQRDMNTEAFF. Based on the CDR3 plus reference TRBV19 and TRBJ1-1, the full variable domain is DGGITQSPKYLFRKEGQNVTLSCEQNLNHDAMYWYRQDPGQGLRLIYYSQIVNDFQKGDIAEGYSVSREKKESFPLTVTSAQKNPTAFYLCASSIVQRDMNTEAFFGQGTRLTVV.

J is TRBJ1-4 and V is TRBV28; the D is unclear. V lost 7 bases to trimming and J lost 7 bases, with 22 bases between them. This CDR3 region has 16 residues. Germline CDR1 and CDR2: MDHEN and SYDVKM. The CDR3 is CASTSQRSLPFEKLFF. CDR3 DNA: TGTGCCAGCACCTCGCAAAGATCCTTGCCTTTTGAAAAACTGTTTTTT.

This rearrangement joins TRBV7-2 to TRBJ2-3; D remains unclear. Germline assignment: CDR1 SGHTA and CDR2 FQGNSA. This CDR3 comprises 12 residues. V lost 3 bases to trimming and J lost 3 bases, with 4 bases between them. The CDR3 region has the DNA TGTGCCAGCAGCTTCCAAACAGATACGCAGTATTTT. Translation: CASSFQTDTQYF.

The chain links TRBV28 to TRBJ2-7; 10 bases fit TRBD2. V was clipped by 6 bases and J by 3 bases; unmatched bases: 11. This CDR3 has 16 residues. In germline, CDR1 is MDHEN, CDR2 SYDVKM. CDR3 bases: TGTGCCAGCAGCAGCGGGAGGGCCCAAACCTACTACGAGCAGTACTTC. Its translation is CASSSGRAQTYYEQYF. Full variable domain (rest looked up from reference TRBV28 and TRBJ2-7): DVKVTQSSRYLVKRTGEKVFLECVQDMDHENMFWYRQDPGLGLRLIYFSYDVKMKEKGDIPEGYSVSREKKERFSLILESASTNQTSMYLCASSSGRAQTYYEQYFGPGTRLTVT.

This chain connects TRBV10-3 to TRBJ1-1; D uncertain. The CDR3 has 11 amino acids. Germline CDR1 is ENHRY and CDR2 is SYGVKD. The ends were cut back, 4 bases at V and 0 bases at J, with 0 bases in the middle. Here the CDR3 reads CAISVNTEAFF. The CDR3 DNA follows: TGTGCCATCAGTGTGAACACTGAAGCTTTCTTT.

CDR3 nucleotide sequence: TGTGCCAGCAGTGAGCCCTATTACAATGAGCAGTTCTTC. It encodes CASSEPYYNEQFF. The V gene is TRBV2, the J gene TRBJ2-1, with D hard to call. CDR3 size: 13 residues. V was pared by 3 bases and J by 4 bases, with 7 bases between. Germline assignment: CDR1 SNHLY and CDR2 FYNNEI. Supplemented by reference TRBV2 and TRBJ2-1, the full variable domain reads EPEVTQTPSHQVTQMGQEVILRCVPISNHLYFYWYRQILGQKVEFLVSFYNNEISEKSEIFDDQFSVERPDGSNFTLKIRSTKLEDSAMYFCASSEPYYNEQFFGPGTRLTVL.

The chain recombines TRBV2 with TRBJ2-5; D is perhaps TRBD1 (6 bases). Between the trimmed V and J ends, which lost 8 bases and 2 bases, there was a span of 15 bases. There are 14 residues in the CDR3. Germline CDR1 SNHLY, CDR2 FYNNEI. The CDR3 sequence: CASSGTRNQETQYF. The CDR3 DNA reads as TGTGCCAGCTCAGGGACAAGAAATCAAGAGACCCAGTACTTC.

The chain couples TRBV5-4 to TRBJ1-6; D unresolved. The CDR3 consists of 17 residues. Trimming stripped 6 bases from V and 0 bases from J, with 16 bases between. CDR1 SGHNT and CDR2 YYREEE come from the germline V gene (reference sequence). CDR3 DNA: TGTGCCAGCACCGACCGAGGGCTGAGCTCCTATAATTCACCCCTCCACTTT. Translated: CASTDRGLSSYNSPLHF.

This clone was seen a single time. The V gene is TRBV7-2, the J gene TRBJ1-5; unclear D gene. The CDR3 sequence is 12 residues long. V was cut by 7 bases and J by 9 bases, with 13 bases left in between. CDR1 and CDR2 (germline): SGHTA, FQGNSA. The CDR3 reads CASTMMGGPQHF. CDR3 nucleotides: TGTGCCAGCACCATGATGGGTGGGCCCCAGCATTTT.

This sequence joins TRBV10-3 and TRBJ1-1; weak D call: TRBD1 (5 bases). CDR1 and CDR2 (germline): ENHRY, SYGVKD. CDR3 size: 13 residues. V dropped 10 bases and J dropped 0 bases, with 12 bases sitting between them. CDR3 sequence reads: CATVQEMNTEAFF. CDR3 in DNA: TGTGCCACCGTACAGGAGATGAACACTGAAGCTTTCTTT.